The 31 T cell receptor beta chains below come from one sample, sequenced in a study of cytomegalovirus exposure and HLA in healthy donors. Produced via immunoSEQ multiplex PCR; TCRdb's table is partial and in-frame only. The data show more than 110,000 clones, about 90% seen once. The specimen was PBMCs. All receptors come from a woman aged 18-29 years in good health and CMV-seropositive.

The chain combines TRBV4-1 with TRBJ1-2, with D possibly being TRBD1 (5 bases). The ends were cut back, 3 bases at V and 6 bases at J, with 17 bases in the middle. From germline, CDR1 is MGHRA and CDR2 YSYEKL. The CDR3 covers 15 residues. The CDR3 protein is CASSQAIGVTNGYTF. The DNA for the CDR3 is TGCGCCAGCAGCCAGGCTATAGGGGTGACGAATGGCTACACCTTC.

The genes are TRBV15 and TRBJ1-5; unclear D gene. Germline CDR1 is LNHNV and CDR2 is YYDKDF (reference sequence). CDR3 length equals 13 residues. V was trimmed by 0 bases and J by 6 bases, leaving 6 bases between them. The CDR3 spells CATSRDRGQPQHF. DNA of the CDR3: TGTGCCACCAGCAGAGATCGCGGTCAGCCCCAGCATTTT.

The rearrangement joins TRBV18 to TRBJ1-1; 11 nucleotides agree with TRBD1. The germline gives CDR1 KGHSH, CDR2 LQKENI. V lost 3 bases, J lost 4 bases, and 10 bases stayed unmatched. CDR3 length: 17 residues. CDR3 in amino acids: CASSPRIGQGAFTEAFF. As DNA, the CDR3 is TGTGCCAGCTCACCCCGTATAGGACAGGGGGCGTTCACTGAAGCTTTCTTT.

The chain employs TRBV18 and TRBJ1-1, with TRBD1 matching over 8 bases. The CDR3 sequence is 15 residues long. Germline assignment: CDR1 KGHSH and CDR2 LQKENI. V trimming: 3 bases; J trimming: 3 bases; junction bases outside the gene matches: 6. The CDR3 DNA follows: TGTGCCAGCTCACCGAGCAGGGGGCTCGACACTGAAGCTTTCTTT. Translation gives CASSPSRGLDTEAFF.

This chain connects TRBV5-4 to TRBJ2-1; D is possibly TRBD1 (5 bases). The V end was cut by 4 bases, the J end by 8 bases, with 19 bases between. CDR1 and CDR2 (germline): SGHNT, YYREEE (reference sequence). The CDR3 runs to 15 residues. DNA for the CDR3: TGTGCCAGCAGCCCAGACAGTAATCGTCTCGATGAGCAGTTCTTC. Its protein product is CASSPDSNRLDEQFF.

A single count supports this clone. This CDR3 is CASSPGQGSNYGYTF. Here the CDR3 DNA reads TGTGCCAGCTCACCCGGACAGGGATCAAACTATGGCTACACCTTC. V is TRBV18 and J is TRBJ1-2; 8 bases agree with TRBD1. Losses at the gene ends were 3 bases for V and 2 bases for J; bases not matched to a gene: 5. CDR1 is KGHSH, CDR2 LQKENI, per germline. The CDR3 is made up of 15 amino acids. The full variable domain, rest sourced from reference TRBV18 and TRBJ1-2, is NAGVMQNPRHLVRRRGQEARLRCSPMKGHSHVYWYRQLPEEGLKFMVYLQKENIIDESGMPKERFSAEFPKEGPSILRIQQVVRGDSAAYFCASSPGQGSNYGYTFGSGTRLTVV.

The CDR3 spells CASSSAGVNTDTQYF. CDR3 coding DNA: TGTGCCAGCAGCTCTGCGGGAGTTAACACAGATACGCAGTATTTT. The chain couples TRBV7-3 to TRBJ2-3, with TRBD2 identical over 7 bases. V trimming: 4 bases; J trimming: 2 bases; junction bases outside the gene matches: 6. Germline V gene sequence: CDR1 SGHTA, CDR2 FQGTGA. The CDR3 extends over 15 amino acids.

V is TRBV11-2 and J is TRBJ2-1, with D uncertain. Trimming shortened V by 1 base and J by 6 bases, and 7 bases separated the two germline ends. This CDR3 is built from 13 residues. Germline V gene data show CDR1 as SGHAT and CDR2 as FQNNGV. The CDR3 DNA sequence: TGTGCCAGCAGCTTAGTCGGGTTCAATGAGCAGTTCTTC. Amino acids: CASSLVGFNEQFF.

The V gene is TRBV2, the J gene TRBJ1-1, with 10 bases fitting TRBD1. CDR3 size: 14 residues. V shed 7 bases and J 7 bases; nucleotides not matched to a gene: 9. Germline values: CDR1 SNHLY, CDR2 FYNNEI. DNA of the CDR3: TGTGCCAGCACTTTCGACAGGGGGCGGGTTGAAGCTTTCTTT. Its protein product is CASTFDRGRVEAFF.

The V and J genes are TRBV2 and TRBJ2-3; TRBD2 agrees at 9 bases. Germline V gene sequence: CDR1 SNHLY, CDR2 FYNNEI. The J segment lost 0 bases and the V segment lost 5 bases, leaving 12 bases of the junction unmatched. This CDR3 comprises 18 residues. The CDR3 here is CASSLRGSGGGSTDTQYF. The CDR3, as DNA: TGTGCCAGCAGTCTTCGGGGTAGCGGGGGAGGTAGCACAGATACGCAGTATTTT.

The rearrangement uses TRBV7-9 and TRBJ1-2, with TRBD1 matching 10 bases. Unmatched junction bases numbered 2, after V lost 3 bases and J lost 4 bases. The germline gives CDR1 SEHNR, CDR2 FQNEAQ (reference sequence). The CDR3 covers 14 residues. The CDR3 bases are TGTGCCAGCAGCTTGAGGGACAGGGGCTATGGCTACACCTTC. Its translation is CASSLRDRGYGYTF. Using reference TRBV7-9 and TRBJ1-2 for the parts outside the CDR3, the full variable domain is DTGVSQNPRHKITKRGQNVTFRCDPISEHNRLYWYRQTLGQGPEFLTYFQNEAQLEKSRLLSDRFSAERPKGSFSTLEIQRTEQGDSAMYLCASSLRDRGYGYTFGSGTRLTVV.

The table lists this clone with a count of one. V is TRBV16 and J is TRBJ2-7; possibly TRBD1 for D (6 bases). The CDR3 has 15 amino acids. V dropped 2 bases and J dropped 2 bases, with 13 bases sitting between them. Per germline, CDR1 KGHSY and CDR2 FQNENV. Written as DNA, the CDR3 is TGTGCCAGCAGCCAACGGCATGAGGGGGCCTACGAGCAGTACTTC. Residues: CASSQRHEGAYEQYF.

The chain joins TRBV30 to TRBJ1-2; no definite D call. CDR3 length equals 12 residues. The germline CDR1 and CDR2 sequences are GTSNPN and SVGIG (reference sequence). V dropped 0 bases and J dropped 6 bases, with 8 bases sitting between them. CDR3 bases: TGTGCCTGGAGTGTAACCGGGAATGGCTACACCTTC. The encoded protein is CAWSVTGNGYTF.

The chain links TRBV30 to TRBJ2-7; a weak D match, TRBD1 (6 bases). Germline lookup yields CDR1 GTSNPN and CDR2 SVGIG (reference sequence). The CDR3 is made up of 15 amino acids. Trimming took off 8 bases at V and 2 bases at J, with 22 bases between the two ends. CDR3 residues: CALGKEQGFPYEQYF. The CDR3 region has the DNA TGTGCCCTGGGGAAAGAACAGGGCTTCCCCTACGAGCAGTACTTC.

This clone was seen only a few times. V is TRBV30 and J is TRBJ2-2, with D possibly TRBD2 on 6 matching bases. There are 14 residues in the CDR3. V lost 0 bases and J 5 bases, leaving 10 bases between the germline ends. Germline CDR1 is GTSNPN and CDR2 is SVGIG (reference sequence). The CDR3 here is CAWSVWGETGELFF. In DNA, the CDR3 is TGTGCCTGGAGTGTATGGGGGGAGACCGGGGAGCTGTTTTTT.

The V call is TRBV9, the J call TRBJ2-2; the D gene is possibly TRBD2 (6 bases). The CDR3 is 14 amino acids. Looked up from germline, CDR1 is SGDLS and CDR2 is YYNGEE. With 3 bases removed from V and 5 bases from J, the gap between germline ends came to 11 bases. The CDR3 bases are TGTGCCAGCAGCGATGGACTATCAACCGGGGAGCTGTTTTTT. It translates to CASSDGLSTGELFF.

The chain uses TRBV5-1 and TRBJ2-1; TRBD2 agrees at 13 bases. V lost 4 bases to trimming and J lost 7 bases; unmatched junction nucleotides: 14. Germline lookup yields CDR1 SGHRS and CDR2 YFSETQ. The CDR3 length is 18 residues. The CDR3 bases are TGCGCCAGCAGCCCGCGACTAACACTAGCGGGGGGGCTGAATGAGCAGTTCTTC. Amino acid sequence: CASSPRLTLAGGLNEQFF.

On this clone: The sample holds other DNA sequences that translate to the same CDR3. The chain has TRBV18 and TRBJ2-7; TRBD1 matches 7 bases. Losses at the gene ends were 1 base for V and 1 base for J; bases not matched to a gene: 4. The CDR3 spans 15 residues. Germline loops: CDR1 KGHSH, CDR2 LQKENI. The CDR3 loop is CASSPRQGRSYEQYF. Here the CDR3 DNA reads TGTGCCAGCTCACCACGACAGGGAAGGTCCTACGAGCAGTACTTC.

The chain joins TRBV27 to TRBJ1-5, with D tentatively TRBD1 (6 bases). The V and J ends lost 5 bases and 2 bases respectively, with 13 bases between them. Germline loops: CDR1 MNHEY, CDR2 SMNVEV (reference sequence). The CDR3 sequence is 15 residues long. The chain's CDR3 is CASSAQGDGNQPQHF. The CDR3 region has the DNA TGTGCCAGCAGTGCACAGGGAGATGGCAATCAGCCCCAGCATTTT.

This clone is deemed medium-sized. The chain couples TRBV7-9 to TRBJ1-4, with a tentative D call TRBD1 (6 bases). The CDR3 contains 16 residues. The germline V and J ends were trimmed by 5 bases and 7 bases, with 20 bases remaining between them. Germline CDR1 is SEHNR and CDR2 is FQNEAQ (reference sequence). CDR3 sequence reads: CASSRTIPGEGEKLFF. Here the CDR3 DNA reads TGTGCCAGCAGCCGGACAATACCAGGGGAGGGTGAAAAACTGTTTTTT. The full variable domain, rest sourced from reference TRBV7-9 and TRBJ1-4, is DTGVSQNPRHKITKRGQNVTFRCDPISEHNRLYWYRQTLGQGPEFLTYFQNEAQLEKSRLLSDRFSAERPKGSFSTLEIQRTEQGDSAMYLCASSRTIPGEGEKLFFGSGTQLSVL.

This clone was counted a few times. The chain employs TRBV11-2 and TRBJ2-5; 8 bases agree with TRBD1. Germline CDR1 SGHAT, CDR2 FQNNGV. J was trimmed by 1 base and V by 5 bases; bases with no gene match: 9. The CDR3 runs 16 residues. The CDR3 protein is CASSPRYGQGQETQYF. CDR3 sequence (DNA): TGTGCCAGCAGCCCCCGATACGGACAGGGCCAAGAGACCCAGTACTTC.

This chain uses TRBV5-6 with TRBJ1-3; D gene unclear. Trimming cost V 3 bases and J 2 bases, with 9 bases left between them. The CDR3 spans 14 residues. Germline lookup yields CDR1 SGHDT and CDR2 YYEEEE. CDR3 in amino acids: CASSSDTPGNTIYF. The CDR3 DNA reads TGTGCCAGCAGCTCCGATACTCCTGGAAACACCATATATTTT.

The CDR3 region is CASSYKGVQETQYF. CDR3 sequence (DNA): TGTGCCAGCAGTTACAAGGGGGTCCAAGAGACCCAGTACTTC. The V call is TRBV6-6, the J call TRBJ2-5; perhaps TRBD1 as D (6 bases). The germline CDR1 and CDR2 sequences are MNHNY and SVGAGI (reference sequence). CDR3 length: 14 amino acids. Trimming stripped 2 bases from V and 1 base from J, with 8 bases between.

This chain uses TRBV6-1 with TRBJ2-1; 8 bases line up with TRBD2. The CDR3 runs 15 residues. Germline values: CDR1 MNHNS, CDR2 SASEGT. Trimming took 7 bases from V and 0 from J; bases not matched to a gene: 5. The CDR3 DNA follows: TGTGCCAGCACCTTTAGCGGGACCTCCTACAATGAGCAGTTCTTC. This encodes CASTFSGTSYNEQFF.

The chain carries TRBV18 and TRBJ1-1; D is unresolved. Germline lookup yields CDR1 KGHSH and CDR2 LQKENI. The V end lost 3 bases, the J end lost 3 bases, and 11 bases lay between the germline ends. This CDR3 is 14 amino acids long. CDR3 sequence reads: CASSPPLADTEAFF. The CDR3, as DNA: TGTGCCAGCTCACCCCCCCTTGCGGACACTGAAGCTTTCTTT.

The CDR3 DNA sequence: TGTGCCAGTAGCACACAGGGCTCTGGAAACACCATATATTTT. The encoded protein is CASSTQGSGNTIYF. The rearrangement uses TRBV19 and TRBJ1-3; tentative D call: TRBD1 (6 bases). This CDR3 contains 14 residues. Germline values: CDR1 LNHDA, CDR2 SQIVND (reference sequence). Trimming pared 6 bases from V and 0 bases from J, leaving 9 bases between.

The V gene is TRBV11-3, the J gene TRBJ1-1; possible D gene TRBD1, 6 bases. The CDR3 has 13 residues. In germline, CDR1 is SGHNT, CDR2 YENEEA. V gave up 5 bases and J gave up 11 bases, with 18 bases separating them. The CDR3 loop reads CASSNPPRGRAFF. Written as DNA, the CDR3 is TGTGCCAGCAGCAATCCCCCCAGGGGTCGCGCTTTCTTT.

This clone has just one count. The chain uses TRBV2 and TRBJ2-1; 7 bases match TRBD2. V lost 7 bases to trimming and J lost 2 bases; unmatched junction nucleotides: 11. Germline V gives CDR1 SNHLY, CDR2 FYNNEI. The CDR3 is made up of 16 amino acids. The DNA of the CDR3 is TGTGCCAGCACCCTTTCTAGCGGTCTTACCTACAATGAGCAGTTCTTC. Its translation: CASTLSSGLTYNEQFF. The complete variable domain, with remaining parts taken from reference TRBV2 and TRBJ2-1, reads EPEVTQTPSHQVTQMGQEVILRCVPISNHLYFYWYRQILGQKVEFLVSFYNNEISEKSEIFDDQFSVERPDGSNFTLKIRSTKLEDSAMYFCASTLSSGLTYNEQFFGPGTRLTVL.

J is TRBJ1-2 and V is TRBV7-3, with D uncertain. The V and J ends lost 5 bases and 2 bases respectively, with 9 bases between them. The germline CDR1 and CDR2 sequences are SGHTA and FQGTGA. This CDR3 has 13 amino acids. Written as DNA, the CDR3 is TGTGCCAGCAGCGTCAACACAAACTATGGCTACACCTTC. This encodes CASSVNTNYGYTF.

This clone was counted a few times. This CDR3 reads CASTTGGTGGPYEQYF. CDR3 in DNA: TGCGCCAGCACCACGGGCGGGACAGGGGGACCCTACGAGCAGTACTTC. The chain combines TRBV5-1 with TRBJ2-7; 11 bases match TRBD1. With V trimmed by 6 bases and J by 2 bases, 10 bases remained unmatched. Germline CDR1 SGHRS, CDR2 YFSETQ. The CDR3 contains 16 residues.

The genes are TRBV28 and TRBJ1-2, with 8 bases aligning to TRBD1. After removal of 2 bases from V and 7 bases from J, the junction contained 3 bases not matched to a gene. The CDR3 totals 13 residues. The germline gives CDR1 MDHEN, CDR2 SYDVKM. The CDR3 DNA reads as TGTGCCAGCAGTTTACAGGGGGCGACTGGCTACACCTTC. Amino acids: CASSLQGATGYTF.